One T cell receptor (beta chain) is described in this entry. Antigen specificity is unknown. Unique molecular identifiers were used to barcode this TCRbeta library. TCRdb re-derived calls from the PCR reads in MiXCR, one entry per CDR3 protein. The repertoire holds approximately 1,000,000 distinct CDR3 sequences, with roughly 31% as singletons. This sample stems from a study of T-cell reconstitution after alpha-beta-depleted transplantation in children. Germline assignment: CDR1 SGHKS and CDR2 YYEKEE (reference sequence). The CDR3 spans 12 residues. V lost 2 bases, J lost 10 bases, and 2 bases stayed unmatched. Study-wide results and caveats: The origin of alpha-beta T cells about two months after transplant was reportedly several hundred expanded graft clones. Surviving recipient T cells and thymic progenitors accounted for the high day-60 TCRbeta diversity observed in some patients. Counts and diversity of T cells one year after transplant came mostly from newly produced T cells.

This TCR derives from a boy younger than two who had a stem cell transplant for SCID, so the T cells may come from the graft donor. Sequenced material: PBMCs, mostly from graft donor cells, taken 360 days after TCRalphabeta/CD19-depleted stem cell transplant. The chain is built from TRBV5-5 and TRBJ2-1; 8 bases agree with TRBD2. In DNA, the CDR3 is TGTGCCAGCAGCTTTAGCGGGGCCGAGCAGTTCTTC. It yields the protein CASSFSGAEQFF.